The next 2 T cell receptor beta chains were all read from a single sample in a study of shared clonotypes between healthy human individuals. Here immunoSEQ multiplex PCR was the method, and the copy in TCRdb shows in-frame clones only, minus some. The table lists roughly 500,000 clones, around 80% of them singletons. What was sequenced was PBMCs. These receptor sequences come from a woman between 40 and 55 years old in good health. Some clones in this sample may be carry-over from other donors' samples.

CDR3 coding DNA: TGTGCCAGCAGCTTGGATTGGGACAGGGATTCCGGGGAGCTGTTTTTT. Translated, it gives CASSLDWDRDSGELFF. The chain carries TRBV5-4 and TRBJ2-2; 9 bases agree with TRBD1. The CDR3 sequence is 16 residues long. Germline V gene data show CDR1 as SGHNT and CDR2 as YYREEE (reference sequence). J lost 6 bases, V lost 0 bases, and 6 bases had no gene match.

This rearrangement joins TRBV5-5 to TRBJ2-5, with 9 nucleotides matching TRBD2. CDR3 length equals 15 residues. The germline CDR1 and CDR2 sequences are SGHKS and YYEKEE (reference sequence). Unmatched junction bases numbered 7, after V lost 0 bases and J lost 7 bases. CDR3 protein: CASSLGLAVLGTQYF. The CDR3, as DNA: TGTGCCAGCAGCTTGGGACTAGCGGTCCTGGGGACCCAGTACTTC.